This T cell receptor beta chain was obtained from a study of T cells in women clearing cervical HPV infection. Study at large: No precancer developed; the control's incident HPV16 infection cleared within 12 months. With HLA typing for only a few women, HLA confounding remains possible.

With respect to this clone: The missing CDR3 end, 3 residues past where the read stops, is filled in from the germline J gene.

The length of the CDR3 is 17 residues. V dropped 2 bases and J dropped 6; count of bases not matched to a gene: 11. CDR1 LNHDA and CDR2 SQIVND come from the germline V gene (reference sequence). Generated by immunoSEQ multiplex PCR, the TCRdb table keeps only in-frame clones and is missing some. This specimen shows approximately 35,000 clones; the ten leading clones hold about 1.8%. The sequence was obtained from a woman between 18 and 70 years old with a cervical HPV16 infection that either progressed to CIN3+ or cleared (not recorded which). The V gene is TRBV19, the J gene TRBJ2-1; 9 nucleotides align to TRBD1. The specimen was blood buffy coat. Incomplete CDR3 DNA: TGTGCCAGTAGTATAACCGGAGGACAGGGGTCGCTCAATGAG. It is translated as CASSITGGQGSLNE. The entire CDR3 protein is CASSITGGQGSLNEQFF.